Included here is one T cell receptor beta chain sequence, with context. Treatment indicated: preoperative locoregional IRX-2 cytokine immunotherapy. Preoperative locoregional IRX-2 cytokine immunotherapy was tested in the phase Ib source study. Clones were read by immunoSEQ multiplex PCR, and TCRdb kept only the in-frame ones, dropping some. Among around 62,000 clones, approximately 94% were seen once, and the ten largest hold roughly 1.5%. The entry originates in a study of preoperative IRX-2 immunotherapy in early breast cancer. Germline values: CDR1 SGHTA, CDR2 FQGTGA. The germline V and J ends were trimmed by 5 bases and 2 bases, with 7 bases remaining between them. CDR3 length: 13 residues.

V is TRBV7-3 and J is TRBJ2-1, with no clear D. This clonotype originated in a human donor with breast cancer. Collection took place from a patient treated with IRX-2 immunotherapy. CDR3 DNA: TGTGCCAGCAGCCAGAGCCCCTACAATGAGCAGTTCTTC. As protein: CASSQSPYNEQFF.